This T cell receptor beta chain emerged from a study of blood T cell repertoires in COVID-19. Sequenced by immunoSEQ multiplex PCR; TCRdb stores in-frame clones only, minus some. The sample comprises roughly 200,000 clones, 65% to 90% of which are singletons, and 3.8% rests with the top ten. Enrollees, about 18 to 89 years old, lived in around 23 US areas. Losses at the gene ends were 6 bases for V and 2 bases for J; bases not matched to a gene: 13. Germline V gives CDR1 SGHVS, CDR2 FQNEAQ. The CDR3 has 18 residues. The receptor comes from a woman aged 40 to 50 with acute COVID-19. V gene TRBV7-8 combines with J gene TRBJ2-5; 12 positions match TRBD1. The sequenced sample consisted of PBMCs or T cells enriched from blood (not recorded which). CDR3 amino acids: CASSPAPGQGATQETQYF. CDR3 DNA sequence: TGTGCCAGCAGTCCTGCCCCGGGACAGGGGGCTACTCAAGAGACCCAGTACTTC.